This T cell receptor (beta chain) was documented in a study of T cell responses to AZD1222 COVID-19 vaccine. Assay used: immunoSEQ multiplex PCR; TCRdb lists only in-frame clones, some missing. This sample has 120,000 or so clones, with 85% to 90% found just once. The study pooled second doses at about 4 or about 12 weeks. The CDR3 spans 15 residues. V dropped 4 bases and J dropped 4 bases, with 15 bases sitting between them. CDR1 SGHRS and CDR2 YFSETQ come from the germline V gene. Regarding the study as a whole: Reportedly, nearly half the spike-specific TCRs target unmutated variant regions.

About this clone itself: Its antigen is currently unknown.

The chain recombines TRBV5-1 with TRBJ1-3; maybe TRBD1 (5 bases). This receptor was obtained from an adult who received the AZD1222 COVID-19 vaccine. Material: peripheral blood, obtained 28 days after the second AZD1222 dose. The CDR3 sequence: CASSITGTEGNTIYF. Written as DNA, the CDR3 is TGCGCCAGCAGCATCACCGGGACGGAGGGAAACACCATATATTTT.